This is a list of T cell receptor beta chains from one sample in a study of shared clonotypes between healthy human individuals. Assay used: immunoSEQ multiplex PCR; TCRdb lists only in-frame clones, some missing. The table lists approximately 470,000 clones, more than 75% of them singletons, with approximately 12% in the top ten. Sequencing was carried out using PBMCs. The receptors shown here come from a woman in her 40s in good health. Some clones in this sample may be carry-over from other donors' samples. Both conserved end residues are part of each CDR3. The order of the fields is J gene, V gene, D gene, clone size, CDR3 DNA, CDR3 protein. D genes are given only for firm matches. Clone size appears in some rows only: once, few, many, or a class for an expanded clone.

TRBJ1-1 | TRBV5-1 | - | - | TGCGCCAGCAGCTTGCCAGGGACGTGGAGGATGGACACTGAAGCTTTCTTT | CASSLPGTWRMDTEAFF
TRBJ2-5 | TRBV18 | - | - | TGTGCCACCAGAGAGGCGGCGGAGACCCAGTACTTC | CATREAAETQYF
TRBJ1-2 | TRBV9 | TRBD1 | - | TGTGCCAGCAGCTCACGGACAGGGGGACCCTCCGGCTACACCTTC | CASSSRTGGPSGYTF
TRBJ1-1 | TRBV16 | - | - | TGTGCCAGCAGCCAATACGCAGTAATGAACACTGAAGCTTTCTTT | CASSQYAVMNTEAFF
TRBJ2-1 | TRBV28 | TRBD2 | - | TGTGCCAGCAGTAGAAGCGGGAGGGCCAATGAGCAGTTCTTC | CASSRSGRANEQFF
TRBJ2-7 | TRBV10-2 | TRBD2 | - | TGCGCCAGCAGTCCAAGCGGGAGGGCAGGCGAGCAGTACTTC | CASSPSGRAGEQYF
TRBJ2-1 | TRBV28 | TRBD1 | - | TGTGCCAGCAGCCCGCCCGGGACAGGGACCTACAATGAGCAGTTCTTC | CASSPPGTGTYNEQFF
TRBJ1-6 | TRBV30 | - | - | TGTGCCGCTAACTCAGGGAGTAGGGGTTCACCCCTCCACTTT | CAANSGSRGSPLHF
TRBJ2-7 | TRBV27 | - | - | TGTGCCAGCGGCCCGATACCCTCCTACGAGCAGTACTTC | CASGPIPSYEQYF
TRBJ2-1 | TRBV30 | TRBD2 | - | TGTGCCTGGAGTGGACTAGCGGGAGGGGGGTATGAGCAGTTCTTC | CAWSGLAGGGYEQFF
TRBJ1-2 | TRBV29-1 | - | - | TGCAGCGCTGGGACAATCTATGGCTACACCTTC | CSAGTIYGYTF
TRBJ2-7 | TRBV28 | - | - | TGTGCCAGCACCGGGCTCTACGAGCAGTACTTC | CASTGLYEQYF
TRBJ2-3 | TRBV2 | - | - | TGTGCCAGCAAACCCCTCCAGGGTAGGGTTGGAGATACGCAGTATTTT | CASKPLQGRVGDTQYF
TRBJ2-2 | TRBV5-8 | TRBD1 | - | TGTGCCAGCAGATACGGGACAGGGGGATTGACCGGGGAGCTGTTTTTT | CASRYGTGGLTGELFF
TRBJ2-7 | TRBV7-9 | - | - | TGTGCCAGCAGCTTAGCCGGGGCCCCCTACGAGCAGTACTTC | CASSLAGAPYEQYF
TRBJ2-7 | TRBV5-6 | TRBD2 | many | TGTGCCAGCAGCTTGGCCGGGACTAGCAATAGTTACGAGCAGTACTTC | CASSLAGTSNSYEQYF
TRBJ1-2 | TRBV28 | - | - | TGTGCCAGCAGTTTCCGGCTCTATGGCTACACCTTC | CASSFRLYGYTF
TRBJ2-1 | TRBV11-3 | TRBD2 | - | TGTGCCAGCAGCCCCCAAGGACTAGCGGGAACTTACAATGAGCAGTTCTTC | CASSPQGLAGTYNEQFF
TRBJ2-2 | TRBV27 | - | - | TGTGCCAGCAGTTTGAAGGGGAGGAGCAGGGGCACCGGGGAGCTGTTTTTT | CASSLKGRSRGTGELFF
TRBJ2-7 | TRBV30 | - | - | TGTGCCTGGAGTGTTATTCACCCCGAGCAGTACTTC | CAWSVIHPEQYF
TRBJ2-3 | TRBV9 | - | - | TGTGCCAGCAGCGTGGCGGGAACAGATACGCAGTATTTT | CASSVAGTDTQYF
TRBJ2-5 | TRBV18 | - | - | TGTGCCAGCTCACCAGTTGGCGGGACGGAGACCCAGTACTTC | CASSPVGGTETQYF
TRBJ1-1 | TRBV5-4 | - | - | TGTGCCAGCAGCCCTGAGGGGGGCTTTTGGGCTGAAGCTTTCTTT | CASSPEGGFWAEAFF
TRBJ2-2 | TRBV7-9 | - | once | TGTGCCAGCAGCTTCGGCCTCTTGGGGGGGGAGCTGTTTTTT | CASSFGLLGGELFF
TRBJ2-7 | TRBV27 | TRBD1 | - | TGTGCCAGCAGAGGAACTGACAGGGACGAGCAGTACTTC | CASRGTDRDEQYF
TRBJ2-7 | TRBV23-1 | - | - | TGCGCCAGCAGTCATGGGGGAACCTACGAGCAGTACTTC | CASSHGGTYEQYF
TRBJ2-3 | TRBV7-3 | - | - | TGTGCCAGCAGCGGATATGGGGATACGCAGTATTTT | CASSGYGDTQYF
TRBJ2-1 | TRBV28 | TRBD2 | once | TGTGCCAGCAGCATTAGCGGGGCCAATGAGCAGTTCTTC | CASSISGANEQFF
TRBJ1-1 | TRBV27 | - | - | TGTGCCAGCAGTTCCCGAAATGGGAACACTGAAGCTTTCTTT | CASSSRNGNTEAFF
TRBJ1-2 | TRBV14 | - | once | TGTGCCAGCAGCCGGACGATTAACTATGGCTACACCTTC | CASSRTINYGYTF
TRBJ2-2 | TRBV5-4 | TRBD1 | - | TGTGCCAGCAGCCCACGACAGGGGCTGGACACCGGGGAGCTGTTTTTT | CASSPRQGLDTGELFF
TRBJ1-2 | TRBV6-1 | - | - | TGTGCCAGCAGTGACGGACAGAACTATGGCTACACCTTC | CASSDGQNYGYTF
TRBJ2-7 | TRBV4-1 | - | many | TGCGCCAGCAGCCTTGCGGTACCCTACGAGCAGTACTTC | CASSLAVPYEQYF
TRBJ1-2 | TRBV5-1 | - | - | TGCGCCAGCAGCTTGGGACGACGGGTTGGCTATGGCTACACCTTC | CASSLGRRVGYGYTF
TRBJ2-7 | TRBV7-8 | TRBD2 | - | TGTGCCAGCAGCCCAGCGGGGGGTGGCTACGAGCAGTACTTC | CASSPAGGGYEQYF
TRBJ2-5 | TRBV7-2 | - | - | TGTGCCAGCAGTAATGATTGGGGGACCCAGTACTTC | CASSNDWGTQYF
TRBJ2-3 | TRBV28 | - | - | TGTGCCAGCAGCCTACTGCTGGATACAGATACGCAGTATTTT | CASSLLLDTDTQYF
TRBJ2-5 | TRBV5-4 | TRBD2 | few | TGTGCCAGCAGCTGGACTAGCGGGAGGGCCGTAGAGACCCAGTACTTC | CASSWTSGRAVETQYF
TRBJ2-6 | TRBV6-1 | TRBD1 | once | TGTGCCAGCAGTGCACAGGGGGCGGATGGGGCCAACGTCCTGACTTTC | CASSAQGADGANVLTF
TRBJ2-3 | TRBV27 | - | - | TGTGCCAGCAGTTTTAGTGGCGGTACGCAGTATTTT | CASSFSGGTQYF
TRBJ2-7 | TRBV29-1 | TRBD2 | - | TGCAGCGGAAAACTAGCGGGAGGCTCCCACGGGCAGTACTTC | CSGKLAGGSHGQYF
TRBJ2-1 | TRBV27 | TRBD2 | - | TGTGCCAGCAGTTTGAGCGGGAACGAGCAGTTCTTC | CASSLSGNEQFF
TRBJ2-7 | TRBV5-1 | TRBD2 | few | TGCGCCAGCAGCCCCGGTGTGGATAGCGGGACCTACGAGCAGTACTTC | CASSPGVDSGTYEQYF
TRBJ2-1 | TRBV19 | - | - | TGTGCCAGTAGTACTTCCCGACAGTACAATGAGCAGTTCTTC | CASSTSRQYNEQFF
TRBJ2-1 | TRBV11-2 | - | - | TGTGCCAGCAGCTTAGAGAGAAATGAGCAGTTCTTC | CASSLERNEQFF
TRBJ2-5 | TRBV9 | - | - | TGTGCCAGCAGCGTAGATGGCAGGGGGGAAGAGACCCAGTACTTC | CASSVDGRGEETQYF
TRBJ1-4 | TRBV5-1 | TRBD1 | - | TGCGCCAGCAGCTTGGGGGACAGGGTTGGCGAAAAACTGTTTTTT | CASSLGDRVGEKLFF
TRBJ2-3 | TRBV15 | - | - | TGTGCCACAGGGGCGGAGACGGGCCTCACAGATACGCAGTATTTT | CATGAETGLTDTQYF
TRBJ2-1 | TRBV27 | TRBD2 | - | TGTGCCAGCATTCCCGTCGGGGCTGAGCGGGGGTTCAATGAGCAGTTCTTC | CASIPVGAERGFNEQFF